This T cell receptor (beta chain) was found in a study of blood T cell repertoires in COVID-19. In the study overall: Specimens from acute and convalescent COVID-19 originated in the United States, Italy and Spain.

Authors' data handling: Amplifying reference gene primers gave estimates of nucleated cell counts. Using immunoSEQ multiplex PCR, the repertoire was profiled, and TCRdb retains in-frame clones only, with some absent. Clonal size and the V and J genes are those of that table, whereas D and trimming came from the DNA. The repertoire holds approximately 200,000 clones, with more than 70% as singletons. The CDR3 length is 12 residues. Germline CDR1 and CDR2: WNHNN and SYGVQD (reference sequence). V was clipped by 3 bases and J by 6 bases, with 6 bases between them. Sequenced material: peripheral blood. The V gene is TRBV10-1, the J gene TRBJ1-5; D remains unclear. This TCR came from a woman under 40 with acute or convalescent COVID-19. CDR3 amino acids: CASSEAGQPQHF. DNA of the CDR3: TGCGCCAGCAGTGAAGCAGGTCAGCCCCAGCATTTT.